These 14 T cell receptor beta chains were sequenced from one sample in a study of T cell changes during pregnancy in multiple sclerosis. Assay used: immunoSEQ multiplex PCR; TCRdb lists only in-frame clones, some missing. This sample carries 75,000 to 95,000 clones, more than 85% of them seen once, and the ten largest clones take less than 2%. The sample was peripheral blood, taken in the first trimester of pregnancy. The receptors shown here come from a female donor with multiple sclerosis, enrolled in a pregnancy study.

The CDR3 protein is CASRFRSGLGGGEQFF. The CDR3 bases are TGTGCCAGCAGGTTCCGATCGGGACTAGGGGGCGGTGAGCAGTTCTTC. The chain has TRBV2 and TRBJ2-1; the D gene is possibly TRBD2 (8 bases). In germline, CDR1 is SNHLY, CDR2 FYNNEI. Trimming removed 6 bases from V and 9 bases from J, with 24 bases in between. This CDR3 comprises 16 residues.

The gene calls are TRBV15 and TRBJ1-4, with 8 bases lining up with TRBD1. In germline, CDR1 is LNHNV, CDR2 YYDKDF (reference sequence). V was pared by 1 base and J by 4 bases, with 8 bases of the junction left unmatched. The CDR3 is made up of 17 amino acids. The DNA of the CDR3 is TGTGCCACCAGCAGAGGCGACCGGACAGGGCATAATGAAAAACTGTTTTTT. It is translated as CATSRGDRTGHNEKLFF.

The chain has TRBV30 and TRBJ1-1; the match to TRBD1 covers 7 bases. Germline V gene sequence: CDR1 GTSNPN, CDR2 SVGIG (reference sequence). Germline trimming cut 3 bases from V and 3 bases from J; bases unmatched to any gene: 10. CDR3 length: 15 amino acids. The CDR3 bases are TGTGCCTGGAGGACAGGGTATTTATTGGACACTGAAGCTTTCTTT. Residues: CAWRTGYLLDTEAFF.

The genes are TRBV27 and TRBJ2-7, with 13 bases aligning to TRBD2. CDR3 length: 15 residues. Germline V CDR1 and CDR2: MNHEY, SMNVEV (reference sequence). J lost 4 bases, V lost 5 bases, and 5 bases had no gene match. DNA of the CDR3: TGTGCCAGCAGTCCATGGACTAGCGGGAGTTACGAGCAGTACTTC. Protein: CASSPWTSGSYEQYF.

The rearrangement joins TRBV9 to TRBJ2-7, with 13 bases fitting TRBD2. Germline lookup yields CDR1 SGDLS and CDR2 YYNGEE. The CDR3 length is 16 residues. V gave up 0 bases and J gave up 6 bases; unmatched junction bases: 6. CDR3 residues: CASSVGGLAGAAEQYF. In nucleotides, the CDR3 is TGTGCCAGCAGCGTAGGAGGACTAGCGGGAGCTGCCGAGCAGTACTTC.

This chain uses TRBV7-9 with TRBJ2-1; 12 bases are shared with TRBD2. The CDR3 sequence is 15 residues long. J gave up 4 bases and V 6 bases, and 4 bases lay outside the gene matches. Germline-derived CDR1 and CDR2 are SEHNR and FQNEAQ (reference sequence). The chain's CDR3 is CASRSGTSGYNEQFF. The CDR3 nucleotides read TGTGCCAGCAGATCCGGGACTAGCGGGTACAATGAGCAGTTCTTC.

The chain combines TRBV5-1 with TRBJ1-1; the D is unclear. This CDR3 spans 15 amino acids. The V gene's germline CDR1 is SGHRS and CDR2 YFSETQ. The ends were cut back, 4 bases at V and 1 base at J, with 14 bases in the middle. The CDR3 region is CASSPNPTQNTEAFF. For the CDR3, the DNA is TGCGCCAGCAGCCCCAATCCAACACAGAACACTGAAGCTTTCTTT.

The V and J genes are TRBV11-2 and TRBJ1-2; D is uncertain. The CDR3 length is 13 residues. CDR1 is SGHAT, CDR2 FQNNGV, per germline. Trimming pared 1 base from V and 4 bases from J, leaving 7 bases between. CDR3 DNA sequence: TGTGCCAGCAGCTTAGGAACAGCCTATGGCTACACCTTC. Its protein product is CASSLGTAYGYTF.

This clone was picked up a small number of times. The CDR3 DNA reads as TGTGCCAGCAGCCCGCTGGACAGGATGAGCTCTGGAAACACCATATATTTT. Translation gives CASSPLDRMSSGNTIYF. The chain has TRBV7-2 and TRBJ1-3; 7 nucleotides line up with TRBD1. Germline CDR1 reads SGHTA; CDR2 reads FQGNSA. Trimming removed 5 bases from V and 0 bases from J; junction bases left unmatched: 10. The CDR3 covers 17 residues.

V and J are TRBV14 and TRBJ2-3; 7 nucleotides match TRBD2. Germline trimming cut 0 bases from V and 8 bases from J; bases unmatched to any gene: 14. Germline V gives CDR1 SGHDN, CDR2 FVKESK. This CDR3 has 17 residues. The CDR3 DNA reads TGTGCCAGCAGCCAAGAAGTGAGCGGGGCCGGCAAGAGTACGCAGTATTTT. It encodes CASSQEVSGAGKSTQYF.

J is TRBJ2-7 and V is TRBV2, with D uncertain. The germline CDR1 and CDR2 sequences are SNHLY and FYNNEI. CDR3 size: 11 residues. The V and J ends lost 8 bases and 2 bases respectively, with 7 bases between them. DNA of the CDR3: TGTGCCAGCCTCGGTCCCTACGAGCAGTACTTC. Its translation: CASLGPYEQYF.

The V and J genes are TRBV13 and TRBJ2-3; 9 nucleotides agree with TRBD2. The CDR3 covers 16 residues. V shed 2 bases, J shed 0 bases, and the junction held 3 bases outside the gene matches. Germline CDR1 reads PRHDT; CDR2 reads FYEKMQ (reference sequence). CDR3 loop: CASSLITSGSTDTQYF. The DNA for the CDR3 is TGTGCCAGCAGCTTAATCACTAGCGGGAGCACAGATACGCAGTATTTT.

V and J are TRBV27 and TRBJ2-1; 7 positions match TRBD1. The germline gives CDR1 MNHEY, CDR2 SMNVEV (reference sequence). With 4 bases clipped from V and 0 bases from J, the junction kept 3 bases outside the gene matches. The CDR3 runs 15 residues. In DNA, the CDR3 is TGTGCCAGCAGTTCGGACAGGACCTCCTACAATGAGCAGTTCTTC. It yields the protein CASSSDRTSYNEQFF.

V is TRBV7-2 and J is TRBJ2-2; 8 bases match TRBD1. V was clipped by 7 bases and J by 3 bases; unmatched bases: 10. CDR1 is SGHTA and CDR2 is FQGNSA in the germline V gene. The CDR3 sequence is 16 residues long. CDR3 loop: CASTSSTGAYTGELFF. The DNA of the CDR3 is TGTGCCAGCACCTCCTCGACAGGGGCCTACACCGGGGAGCTGTTTTTT.